The 4 T cell receptor beta chains given below trace back to one sample, sequenced in a study of T cell responses to AZD1222 COVID-19 vaccine. Repertoires were generated with immunoSEQ multiplex PCR, while TCRdb's copy carries only in-frame clones and drops some. Here the sample spans fewer than 130,000 clones, around 90% being singletons. This specimen consisted of peripheral blood, obtained on day 0 of AZD1222 vaccination. Every receptor here comes from an adult in good health.

The chain couples TRBV6-5 to TRBJ2-7, with D possibly being TRBD1 (6 bases). This CDR3 is 14 amino acids long. Germline CDR1 MNHEY, CDR2 SVGAGI. V lost 7 bases and J lost 3, with 16 bases in between. The CDR3 nucleotides are TGTGCCAGCAAAAGGGGACAAGATTTCTACGAGCAGTACTTC. As protein: CASKRGQDFYEQYF.

This chain joins TRBV30 and TRBJ1-5, with D maybe TRBD1 (5 bases). V shed 3 bases and J shed 0 bases, with 12 bases lying between them. The germline V gene encodes CDR1 GTSNPN and CDR2 SVGIG (reference sequence). CDR3 length: 15 amino acids. Here the CDR3 reads CAWRDRDPSNQPQHF. For the CDR3, the DNA is TGTGCCTGGAGGGACCGGGACCCTAGCAATCAGCCCCAGCATTTT.

The chain is built from TRBV29-1 and TRBJ2-3; D tentatively fits TRBD1 or TRBD2 (5 bases each). Germline V lookup: CDR1 SQVTM, CDR2 ANQGSEA. V shed 4 bases and J shed 8 bases, with 7 bases lying between them. CDR3 length: 10 residues. The CDR3 is CSVGGVTQYF. The CDR3 nucleotides are TGCAGCGTTGGAGGGGTTACGCAGTATTTT.

The chain has TRBV10-2 and TRBJ2-3; 11 bases are shared with TRBD2. Trimming removed 7 bases from V and 6 bases from J; junction bases left unmatched: 6. The CDR3 loop spans 14 amino acids. From germline, CDR1 is WSHSY and CDR2 SAAADI. The CDR3 DNA reads as TGCGCCAGCACGCCTAGCGGGAGGACGGATACGCAGTATTTT. Translated: CASTPSGRTDTQYF.